The 2 T cell receptor beta chains below come from one sample, sequenced in a study of metastatic and nonmetastatic thyroid tumors. Among the patients, none had received any treatment before thyroid surgery. TCRdb re-called the PCR reads via MiXCR. The table has approximately 28,000 clones, roughly a fifth seen once. Sequenced: blood. All receptors derive from a female donor with papillary thyroid cancer or a benign thyroid nodule (not recorded which). Some clones in this sample may be carry-over from other donors' samples.

Ten or more counts support this clone. CDR3 residues: CASSQVRGEADTQYF. For the CDR3, the DNA is TGTGCCAGCAGCCAAGTGCGGGGGGAGGCAGATACGCAGTATTTT. The chain joins TRBV4-2 to TRBJ2-3; TRBD2 matches at 8 bases. The CDR3 spans 15 residues. Germline V gene sequence: CDR1 LGHNA, CDR2 YNFKEQ. V gave up 1 base and J gave up 4 bases; unmatched junction bases: 4.

This clone was counted at least ten times. The chain carries TRBV18 and TRBJ2-3; perhaps TRBD2 as D (5 bases). This CDR3 region has 13 residues. V was clipped by 4 bases and J by 5 bases, with 10 bases between them. Germline CDR1 is KGHSH and CDR2 is LQKENI. CDR3 sequence (DNA): TGTGCCAGCTCACTGTCGGCGGGAGATACGCAGTATTTT. It codes for CASSLSAGDTQYF. Together with reference TRBV18 and TRBJ2-3, the CDR3 gives the full variable domain: NAGVMQNPRHLVRRRGQEARLRCSPMKGHSHVYWYRQLPEEGLKFMVYLQKENIIDESGMPKERFSAEFPKEGPSILRIQQVVRGDSAAYFCASSLSAGDTQYFGPGTRLTVL.